The 30 T cell receptor beta chains given below trace back to one sample, sequenced in a study of blood T cell repertoires in COVID-19. Using immunoSEQ multiplex PCR, the repertoire was profiled, and TCRdb retains in-frame clones only, with some absent. The sample carries around 80,000 clones, around 80% recorded once. Source material: peripheral blood. These receptors originate from a woman aged 80 or over with acute or convalescent COVID-19.

The chain carries TRBV10-1 and TRBJ2-1, with a weak D call TRBD1 (6 bases). Germline assignment: CDR1 WNHNN and CDR2 SYGVQD (reference sequence). The V end lost 7 bases, the J end lost 3 bases, and 13 bases lay between the germline ends. This CDR3 is 14 amino acids long. CDR3 sequence: CASNPGTNYNEQFF. The CDR3 bases are TGCGCCAGCAATCCCGGGACAAACTACAATGAGCAGTTCTTC.

This clone has a handful of counts. The rearrangement joins TRBV2 to TRBJ2-1, with 8 bases fitting TRBD2. The CDR3 totals 17 residues. CDR1 is SNHLY, CDR2 FYNNEI, per germline. The V gene end was trimmed by 4 bases and the J gene end by 1 base; junction bases not matched to a gene: 9. The CDR3 loop is CASSGPLAGKSYNEQFF. DNA of the CDR3: TGTGCCAGCAGTGGGCCCCTAGCGGGCAAATCCTACAATGAGCAGTTCTTC.

This chain links TRBV19 with TRBJ2-1; TRBD1 is a possible D gene (6 bases). This CDR3 comprises 14 residues. Germline V gene sequence: CDR1 LNHDA, CDR2 SQIVND (reference sequence). Trimming stripped 3 bases from V and 3 bases from J, with 9 bases between. The CDR3 sequence is CASSMGQHYNEQFF. CDR3 nucleotide sequence: TGTGCCAGTAGTATGGGACAACACTACAATGAGCAGTTCTTC.

The chain uses TRBV9 and TRBJ2-7, with D uncertain. V was trimmed by 3 bases and J by 2 bases, leaving 3 bases between them. The CDR3 spans 11 residues. Germline V lookup: CDR1 SGDLS, CDR2 YYNGEE. DNA of the CDR3: TGTGCCAGCAGCGACACCTACGAGCAGTACTTC. Translating gives CASSDTYEQYF.

This clone was seen only once. The chain recombines TRBV6-2 or TRBV6-3 with TRBJ1-2; D is undetermined. This CDR3 spans 13 amino acids. Germline lookup yields CDR1 MNHEY and CDR2 SVGEGT. V dropped 2 bases and J dropped 4 bases, with 8 bases sitting between them. In DNA, the CDR3 is TGTGCCAGCAGTTACCCCCCCAGCTATGGCTACACCTTC. Its translation is CASSYPPSYGYTF.

This clone was seen a single time. This chain connects TRBV19 to TRBJ2-5; D gene ambiguous. Trimming left V 5 bases short and J 1 base short, with 8 bases between. Germline V gene data show CDR1 as LNHDA and CDR2 as SQIVND (reference sequence). There are 13 residues in the CDR3. CDR3 residues: CASSPQPQETQYF. In nucleotides, the CDR3 is TGTGCCAGTAGTCCACAACCCCAAGAGACCCAGTACTTC.

V gene TRBV30 combines with J gene TRBJ2-1; 11 nucleotides line up with TRBD2. The CDR3 spans 13 residues. The germline V gene encodes CDR1 GTSNPN and CDR2 SVGIG (reference sequence). V lost 3 bases to trimming and J lost 12 bases; unmatched junction nucleotides: 7. Written as DNA, the CDR3 is TGTGCCTGGAGGGGCGGGACTAGCGGCCGGCAGTTCTTC. Translating it yields CAWRGGTSGRQFF. Filled out from reference TRBV30 and TRBJ2-1, the complete variable domain reads SQTIHQWPATLVQPVGSPLSLECTVEGTSNPNLYWYRQAAGRGLQLLFYSVGIGQISSEVPQNLSASRPQDRQFILSSKKLLLSDSGFYLCAWRGGTSGRQFFGPGTRLTVL.

V gene TRBV18 combines with J gene TRBJ2-7, with D possibly being TRBD1 (5 bases). The CDR3 sequence is 18 residues long. The germline gives CDR1 KGHSH, CDR2 LQKENI. The V and J ends lost 1 base and 1 base respectively, with 20 bases between them. The DNA for the CDR3 is TGTGCCAGCTCACCACTTCAAGCCCCCACAGGCGAATCCTACGAGCAGTACTTC. As protein: CASSPLQAPTGESYEQYF.

This clone has a single count. The chain is built from TRBV5-5 and TRBJ2-5, with 7 positions matching TRBD1. V was pared by 1 base and J by 1 base, with 7 bases of the junction left unmatched. Germline V gives CDR1 SGHKS, CDR2 YYEKEE (reference sequence). The CDR3 runs to 16 residues. This CDR3 is CASSLMPGGPQETQYF. The CDR3 bases are TGTGCCAGCAGCTTGATGCCAGGGGGACCCCAAGAGACCCAGTACTTC.

This clone has just one count. The chain employs TRBV24-1 and TRBJ2-7, with 7 bases identical to TRBD2. V shed 0 bases and J 0 bases; nucleotides not matched to a gene: 4. The V gene's germline CDR1 is KGHDR and CDR2 SFDVKD. The CDR3 runs to 16 residues. CDR3 DNA: TGTGCCACCAGTGATTTGTCGCGACTAGCCTCCTACGAGCAGTACTTC. The encoded protein is CATSDLSRLASYEQYF.

The chain uses TRBV30 and TRBJ2-5; TRBD2 might be the D (5 bases). With 3 bases removed from V and 7 bases from J, the gap between germline ends came to 21 bases. This CDR3 has 15 amino acids. The germline gives CDR1 GTSNPN, CDR2 SVGIG (reference sequence). For the CDR3, the DNA is TGTGCCTGGAGCCCCCTAGATAGAGGGTCCGGGACCCAGTACTTC. This sequence encodes CAWSPLDRGSGTQYF. The whole variable domain, remainder taken from reference TRBV30 and TRBJ2-5, is SQTIHQWPATLVQPVGSPLSLECTVEGTSNPNLYWYRQAAGRGLQLLFYSVGIGQISSEVPQNLSASRPQDRQFILSSKKLLLSDSGFYLCAWSPLDRGSGTQYFGPGTRLLVL.

J is TRBJ1-1 and V is TRBV6-4; weak D call: TRBD1 (6 bases). Trimming removed 3 bases from V and 1 base from J, with 6 bases in between. The CDR3 sequence is 13 residues long. CDR1 and CDR2 (germline): MRHNA, SNTAGT. This CDR3 reads CASSEQGNTEAFF. CDR3 DNA sequence: TGTGCCAGCAGTGAACAGGGGAACACTGAAGCTTTCTTT.

This rearrangement joins TRBV5-4 to TRBJ2-4; TRBD2 matches at 11 bases. The CDR3 runs to 16 residues. CDR1 and CDR2 from the germline V gene are SGHNT and YYREEE (reference sequence). V dropped 2 bases and J dropped 5; count of bases not matched to a gene: 6. In DNA form, the CDR3 reads TGTGCCAGCAGCTTCGCACTAGCGGGAGTCCAAAACATTCAGTACTTC. Amino acids: CASSFALAGVQNIQYF.

The chain couples TRBV19 to TRBJ2-5, with TRBD1 matching over 8 bases. V was clipped by 1 base and J by 1 base; unmatched bases: 5. CDR3 length: 16 residues. The germline V gene has CDR1 LNHDA and CDR2 SQIVND (reference sequence). CDR3 sequence: CASSIGRQGPQETQYF. The DNA for the CDR3 is TGTGCCAGTAGTATAGGGAGACAGGGGCCCCAAGAGACCCAGTACTTC.

This chain uses TRBV7-8 with TRBJ2-7, with 8 bases that match TRBD2. Germline V lookup: CDR1 SGHVS, CDR2 FQNEAQ. The ends lost 6 bases at V and 6 bases at J; junction bases unmatched: 13. This CDR3 contains 15 residues. The CDR3 spells CASRTRRAGAGEQYF. The CDR3 nucleotides are TGTGCCAGCAGAACAAGGCGAGCGGGAGCGGGCGAGCAGTACTTC. The entire variable domain, with the rest obtained from reference TRBV7-8 and TRBJ2-7, is as follows: GAGVSQSPRYKVAKRGQDVALRCDPISGHVSLFWYQQALGQGPEFLTYFQNEAQLDKSGLPSDRFFAERPEGSVSTLKIQRTQQEDSAVYLCASRTRRAGAGEQYFGPGTRLTVT.

This clone was counted once. The rearrangement links TRBV10-2 to TRBJ1-1, with D perhaps TRBD1 (6 bases). The V end was cut by 0 bases, the J end by 4 bases, with 6 bases between. The V gene's germline CDR1 is WSHSY and CDR2 SAAADI. This CDR3 spans 13 amino acids. The chain's CDR3 is CASSESGGTEAFF. The CDR3, as DNA: TGCGCCAGCAGTGAGTCAGGGGGCACTGAAGCTTTCTTT.

This chain uses TRBV29-1 with TRBJ1-2, with TRBD1 matching 7 bases. The CDR3 spans 14 residues. Germline V CDR1 and CDR2: SQVTM, ANQGSEA. With V trimmed by 0 bases and J by 7 bases, 8 bases remained unmatched. The CDR3 spells CSVEDRRQGFGYTF. For the CDR3, the DNA is TGCAGCGTTGAAGATCGTCGACAGGGTTTTGGCTACACCTTC.

The CDR3 bases are TGTGCCAGTAGTACCGGGACTAGCGTTATACAAGAGACCCAGTACTTC. The encoded protein is CASSTGTSVIQETQYF. The chain couples TRBV19 to TRBJ2-5; 10 bases match TRBD2. This CDR3 comprises 16 residues. V dropped 4 bases and J dropped 2; count of bases not matched to a gene: 7. Germline loops: CDR1 LNHDA, CDR2 SQIVND (reference sequence).

In DNA, the CDR3 is TGTGCCAGTAGTATAGAAGTCCCCTCCCCGGGACAGGTGGGGGAACAGCCCCAGCATTTT. Translation: CASSIEVPSPGQVGEQPQHF. J is TRBJ1-5 and V is TRBV19; 8 nucleotides align to TRBD1. The CDR3 contains 20 residues. Germline assignment: CDR1 LNHDA and CDR2 SQIVND (reference sequence). Germline trimming cut 0 bases from V and 7 bases from J; bases unmatched to any gene: 20. The complete variable domain, with remaining parts taken from reference TRBV19 and TRBJ1-5, reads DGGITQSPKYLFRKEGQNVTLSCEQNLNHDAMYWYRQDPGQGLRLIYYSQIVNDFQKGDIAEGYSVSREKKESFPLTVTSAQKNPTAFYLCASSIEVPSPGQVGEQPQHFGDGTRLSIL.

This chain joins TRBV28 and TRBJ2-1; 12 bases align to TRBD2. This CDR3 has 15 amino acids. V lost 3 bases, J lost 11 bases, and 8 bases stayed unmatched. Germline assignment: CDR1 MDHEN and CDR2 SYDVKM. CDR3 bases: TGTGCCAGCAGTTTGCTGACTAGCGGGAGCGGGAAGCAGTTCTTC. As protein: CASSLLTSGSGKQFF. The full variable domain, in which reference TRBV28 and TRBJ2-1 provide the parts outside the CDR3, is DVKVTQSSRYLVKRTGEKVFLECVQDMDHENMFWYRQDPGLGLRLIYFSYDVKMKEKGDIPEGYSVSREKKERFSLILESASTNQTSMYLCASSLLTSGSGKQFFGPGTRLTVL.

The sample holds one count of this clone. The chain combines TRBV19 with TRBJ2-5, with TRBD2 matching 7 bases. Germline V gene sequence: CDR1 LNHDA, CDR2 SQIVND (reference sequence). CDR3 size: 13 residues. Germline trimming cut 8 bases from V and 2 bases from J; bases unmatched to any gene: 5. CDR3 nucleotides: TGTGCCAGTGGCCCGGGGGGACAAGAGACCCAGTACTTC. It encodes CASGPGGQETQYF.

The rearrangement links TRBV2 to TRBJ2-5; D unclear. The V end lost 3 bases, the J end lost 0 bases, and 5 bases lay between the germline ends. The CDR3 contains 13 residues. Germline CDR1 and CDR2: SNHLY and FYNNEI. CDR3 in DNA: TGTGCCAGCAGTGACCGGTACCAAGAGACCCAGTACTTC. Residues: CASSDRYQETQYF.

This chain connects TRBV9 to TRBJ2-1; TRBD1 aligns across 7 bases. The CDR3 totals 11 residues. Germline CDR1 reads SGDLS; CDR2 reads YYNGEE. V lost 4 bases, J lost 8 bases, and 0 bases stayed unmatched. CDR3 sequence: CASSTGDEQFF. CDR3 in DNA: TGTGCCAGCAGCACAGGGGATGAGCAGTTCTTC.

The chain links TRBV11-3 to TRBJ2-3; a possible D gene is TRBD1 (6 bases). V was cut by 1 base and J by 3 bases, with 14 bases left in between. Germline lookup yields CDR1 SGHNT and CDR2 YENEEA. This CDR3 is built from 16 residues. The CDR3 DNA reads as TGTGCCAGCAGCTTAGCCCTCAGGGGTCCGACAGATACGCAGTATTTT. Translation gives CASSLALRGPTDTQYF. The full variable domain, completed using reference TRBV11-3 and TRBJ2-3, is EAGVVQSPRYKIIEKKQPVAFWCNPISGHNTLYWYLQNLGQGPELLIRYENEEAVDDSQLPKDRFSAERLKGVDSTLKIQPAELGDSAVYLCASSLALRGPTDTQYFGPGTRLTVL.

V is TRBV11-3 and J is TRBJ1-1, with a possible D match to TRBD1 (5 bases). V lost 4 bases to trimming and J lost 1 base, with 10 bases between them. The CDR3 is made up of 14 amino acids. Germline CDR1 SGHNT, CDR2 YENEEA. The CDR3 nucleotides read TGTGCCAGCAGCTCCAGGGCCCAGAACACTGAAGCTTTCTTT. Translation: CASSSRAQNTEAFF. Using reference TRBV11-3 and TRBJ1-1 for the parts outside the CDR3, the full variable domain is EAGVVQSPRYKIIEKKQPVAFWCNPISGHNTLYWYLQNLGQGPELLIRYENEEAVDDSQLPKDRFSAERLKGVDSTLKIQPAELGDSAVYLCASSSRAQNTEAFFGQGTRLTVV.

V gene TRBV7-8 combines with J gene TRBJ2-7, with D hard to call. The CDR3 loop spans 14 amino acids. V was clipped by 8 bases and J by 6 bases, with 20 bases between them. Germline CDR1 reads SGHVS; CDR2 reads FQNEAQ. CDR3 sequence: CASSRAILQTEQYF. The DNA of the CDR3 is TGTGCCAGCTCCCGAGCTATCCTACAGACCGAGCAGTACTTC.

With respect to this clone: Compared with germline, one end of the junction differs, possibly owing to a read error. The gene calls are TRBV7-9 and TRBJ2-1; no clear D gene. Germline V gene data show CDR1 as SEHNR and CDR2 as FQNEAQ (reference sequence). CDR3 length: 9 amino acids. The CDR3 DNA sequence: TGTGCCAGCAGCCTGATTCGGGTCTTC. This translates into CASSLIRVF. Together with reference TRBV7-9 and TRBJ2-1, the CDR3 gives the full variable domain: DTGVSQNPRHKITKRGQNVTFRCDPISEHNRLYWYRQTLGQGPEFLTYFQNEAQLEKSRLLSDRFSAERPKGSFSTLEIQRTEQGDSAMYLCASSLIRVFGPGTRLTVL.

The V gene is TRBV5-1, the J gene TRBJ2-7; a possible D gene is TRBD2 (6 bases). CDR1 SGHRS and CDR2 YFSETQ come from the germline V gene. The V and J ends lost 0 bases and 4 bases respectively, with 17 bases between them. The CDR3 runs 16 residues. The DNA for the CDR3 is TGCGCCAGCAGCTTGGCCGGGGGACGGGGAGGTTACGAGCAGTACTTC. This gives the protein CASSLAGGRGGYEQYF.

This chain joins TRBV18 and TRBJ2-7; 7 bases map to TRBD1. Looked up from germline, CDR1 is KGHSH and CDR2 is LQKENI. Trimming cost V 3 bases and J 3 bases; bases outside gene matches: 8. The CDR3 spans 15 residues. The CDR3 loop reads CASSPGTASFYEQYF. The CDR3, as DNA: TGTGCCAGCTCACCGGGGACAGCATCCTTCTACGAGCAGTACTTC. Based on the CDR3 plus reference TRBV18 and TRBJ2-7, the full variable domain is NAGVMQNPRHLVRRRGQEARLRCSPMKGHSHVYWYRQLPEEGLKFMVYLQKENIIDESGMPKERFSAEFPKEGPSILRIQQVVRGDSAAYFCASSPGTASFYEQYFGPGTRLTVT.

The rearrangement joins TRBV19 to TRBJ1-2; D uncertain. The germline CDR1 and CDR2 sequences are LNHDA and SQIVND (reference sequence). The CDR3 is 13 residues long. Trimming left V 7 bases short and J 1 base short, with 10 bases between. The DNA for the CDR3 is TGTGCCAGTACCCCGGGATTTAACTATGGCTACACCTTC. Protein sequence: CASTPGFNYGYTF.